The clone carrying this T cell receptor beta chain has more than one count but fewer than ten. This sample was taken from a study of T-cell reconstitution after alpha-beta-depleted transplantation in children. There are 15 residues in the CDR3. Between the trimmed V and J ends, which lost 2 bases and 6 bases, there was a span of 14 bases. Germline V gives CDR1 LGHDT, CDR2 YNNKEL (reference sequence). A library of TCRbeta sequences, prepared with unique molecular identifiers, was generated. TCRdb processed the PCR reads anew with MiXCR; each CDR3 protein has one entry. Of around 360,000 distinct CDR3 sequences in the sample, about 9.3% were seen once.

This clonotype originated in a human donor who donated a stem cell graft to a child with acute lymphoblastic leukemia. This rearrangement joins TRBV3-1 to TRBJ1-5, with no clear D. Sequenced here: PBMCs from the stem cell graft donor, sampled from the stem cell graft. The CDR3 loop is CASSQKGYHLQPQHF. Written as DNA, the CDR3 is TGTGCCAGCAGCCAAAAGGGATATCATCTTCAGCCCCAGCATTTT.